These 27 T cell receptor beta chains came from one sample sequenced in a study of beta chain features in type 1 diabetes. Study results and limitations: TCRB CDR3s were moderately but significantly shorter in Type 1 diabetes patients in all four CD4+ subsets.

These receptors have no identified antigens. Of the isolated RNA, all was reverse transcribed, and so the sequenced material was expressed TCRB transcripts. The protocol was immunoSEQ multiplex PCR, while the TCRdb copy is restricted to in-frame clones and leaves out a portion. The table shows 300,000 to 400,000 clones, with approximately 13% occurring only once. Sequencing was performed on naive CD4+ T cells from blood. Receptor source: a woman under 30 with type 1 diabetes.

The CDR3 loop is CSVALAGSSEQFF. DNA of the CDR3: TGCAGCGTTGCACTAGCGGGCTCGTCTGAGCAGTTCTTC. The V gene is TRBV29-1, the J gene TRBJ2-1; TRBD2 agrees at 9 bases. The CDR3 length is 13 residues. V shed 4 bases, J shed 9 bases, and the junction held 7 bases outside the gene matches. CDR1 is SQVTM and CDR2 is ANQGSEA in the germline V gene.

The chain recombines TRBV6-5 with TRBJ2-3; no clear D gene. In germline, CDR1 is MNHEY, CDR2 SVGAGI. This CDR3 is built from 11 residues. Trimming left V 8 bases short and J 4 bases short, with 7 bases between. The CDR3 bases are TGTGCCAGCTCGTCCCCAGATACGCAGTATTTT. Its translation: CASSSPDTQYF.

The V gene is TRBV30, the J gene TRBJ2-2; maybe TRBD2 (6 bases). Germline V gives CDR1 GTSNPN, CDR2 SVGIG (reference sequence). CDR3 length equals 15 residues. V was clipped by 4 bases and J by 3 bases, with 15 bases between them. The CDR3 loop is CAWTAGLSDTGELFF. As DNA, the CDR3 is TGTGCCTGGACCGCGGGACTCTCAGACACCGGGGAGCTGTTTTTT.

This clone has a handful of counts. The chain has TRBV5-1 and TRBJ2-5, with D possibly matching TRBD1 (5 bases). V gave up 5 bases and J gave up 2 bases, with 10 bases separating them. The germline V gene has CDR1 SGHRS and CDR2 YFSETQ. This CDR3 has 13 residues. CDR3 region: CASRSDSQETQYF. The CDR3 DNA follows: TGCGCCAGCAGATCCGACAGTCAAGAGACCCAGTACTTC.

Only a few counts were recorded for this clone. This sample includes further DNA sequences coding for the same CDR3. As DNA, the CDR3 is TGTGCCAGCAGCTTGCGACGGGAAGAGACCCAGTACTTC. Translating gives CASSLRREETQYF. V gene TRBV7-3 combines with J gene TRBJ2-5; no clear D gene. The CDR3 is made up of 13 amino acids. Germline CDR1 reads SGHTA; CDR2 reads FQGTGA. V dropped 3 bases and J dropped 3 bases, with 8 bases sitting between them.

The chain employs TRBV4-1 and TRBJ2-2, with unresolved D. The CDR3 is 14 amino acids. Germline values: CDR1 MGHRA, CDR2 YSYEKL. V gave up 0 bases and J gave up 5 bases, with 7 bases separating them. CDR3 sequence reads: CASSQELRTGELFF. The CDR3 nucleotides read TGCGCCAGCAGCCAAGAGCTGAGGACCGGGGAGCTGTTTTTT.

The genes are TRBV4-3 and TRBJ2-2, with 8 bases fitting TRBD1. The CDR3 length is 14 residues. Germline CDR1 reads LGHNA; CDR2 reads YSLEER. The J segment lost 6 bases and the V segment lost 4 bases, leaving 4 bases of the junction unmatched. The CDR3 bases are TGCGCCAGCAGCCTGGCGGACAGGGCCGGGGAGCTGTTTTTT. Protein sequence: CASSLADRAGELFF.

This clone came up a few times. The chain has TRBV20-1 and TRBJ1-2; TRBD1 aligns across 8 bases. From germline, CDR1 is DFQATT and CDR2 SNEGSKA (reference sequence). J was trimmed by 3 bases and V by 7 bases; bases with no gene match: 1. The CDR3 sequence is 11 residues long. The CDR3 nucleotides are TGCAGTGGACAGGGGTACTATGGCTACACCTTC. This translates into CSGQGYYGYTF.

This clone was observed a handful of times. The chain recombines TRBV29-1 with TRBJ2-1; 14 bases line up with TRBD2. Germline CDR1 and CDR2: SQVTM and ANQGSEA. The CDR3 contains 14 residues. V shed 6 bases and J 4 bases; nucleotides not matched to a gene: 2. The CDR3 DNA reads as TGCAGCGTCGGACTAGCGGGAGGTTACAATGAGCAGTTCTTC. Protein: CSVGLAGGYNEQFF.

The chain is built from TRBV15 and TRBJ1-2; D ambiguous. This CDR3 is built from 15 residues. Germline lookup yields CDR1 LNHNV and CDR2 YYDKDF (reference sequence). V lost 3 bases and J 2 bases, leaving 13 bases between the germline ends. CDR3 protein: CATSSFMRENYGYTF. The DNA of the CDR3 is TGTGCCACCAGCAGCTTTATGAGGGAGAACTATGGCTACACCTTC.

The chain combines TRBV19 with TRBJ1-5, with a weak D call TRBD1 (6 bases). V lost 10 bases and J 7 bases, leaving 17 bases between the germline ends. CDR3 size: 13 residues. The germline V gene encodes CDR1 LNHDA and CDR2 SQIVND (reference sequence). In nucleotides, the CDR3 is TGTGCCACCCGAGGGGGGGGCGAACAGCCCCAGCATTTT. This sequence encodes CATRGGGEQPQHF.

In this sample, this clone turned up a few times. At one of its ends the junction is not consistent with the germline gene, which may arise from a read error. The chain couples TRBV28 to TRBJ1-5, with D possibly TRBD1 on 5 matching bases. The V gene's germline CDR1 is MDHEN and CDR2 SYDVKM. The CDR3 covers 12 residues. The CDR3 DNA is TGTGCCAGCAGCGGGGCGGGGGACTTTCCGTATTTT. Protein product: CASSGAGDFPYF.

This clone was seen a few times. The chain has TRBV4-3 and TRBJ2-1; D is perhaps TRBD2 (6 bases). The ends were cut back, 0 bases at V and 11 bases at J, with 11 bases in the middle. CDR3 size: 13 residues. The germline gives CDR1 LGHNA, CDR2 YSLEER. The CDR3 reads CASSQEGTGQQFF. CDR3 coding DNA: TGCGCCAGCAGCCAAGAAGGGACTGGCCAGCAGTTCTTC.

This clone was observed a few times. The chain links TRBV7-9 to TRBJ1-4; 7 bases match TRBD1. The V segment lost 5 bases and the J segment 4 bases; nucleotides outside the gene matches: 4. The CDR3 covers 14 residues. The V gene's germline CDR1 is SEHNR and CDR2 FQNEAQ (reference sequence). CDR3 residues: CASSGTASNEKLFF. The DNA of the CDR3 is TGTGCCAGCAGCGGGACAGCCAGTAATGAAAAACTGTTTTTT.

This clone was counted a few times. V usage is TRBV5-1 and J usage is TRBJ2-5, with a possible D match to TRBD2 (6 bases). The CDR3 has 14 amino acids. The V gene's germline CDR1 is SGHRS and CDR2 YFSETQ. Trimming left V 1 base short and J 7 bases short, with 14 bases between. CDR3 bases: TGCGCCAGCAGCTTGTTCGGGGGTCAGGGGACCCAGTACTTC. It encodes CASSLFGGQGTQYF.

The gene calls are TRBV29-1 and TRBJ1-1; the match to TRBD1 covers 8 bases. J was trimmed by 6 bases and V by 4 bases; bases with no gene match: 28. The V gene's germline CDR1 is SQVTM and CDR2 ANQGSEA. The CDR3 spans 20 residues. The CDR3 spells CSVVWLARQGFTLLDPEAFF. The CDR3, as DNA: TGCAGCGTTGTATGGTTGGCCCGACAGGGGTTTACCTTACTAGATCCTGAAGCTTTCTTT.

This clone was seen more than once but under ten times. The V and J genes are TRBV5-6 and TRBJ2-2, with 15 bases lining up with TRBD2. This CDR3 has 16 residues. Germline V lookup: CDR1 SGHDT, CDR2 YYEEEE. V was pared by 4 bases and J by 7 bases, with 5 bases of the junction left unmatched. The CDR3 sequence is CASSPGLAGGFGELFF. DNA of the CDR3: TGTGCCAGCAGCCCGGGACTAGCGGGAGGTTTCGGGGAGCTGTTTTTT. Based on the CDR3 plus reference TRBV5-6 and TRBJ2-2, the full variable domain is DAGVTQSPTHLIKTRGQQVTLRCSPKSGHDTVSWYQQALGQGPQFIFQYYEEEERQRGNFPDRFSGHQFPNYSSELNVNALLLGDSALYLCASSPGLAGGFGELFFGEGSRLTVL.

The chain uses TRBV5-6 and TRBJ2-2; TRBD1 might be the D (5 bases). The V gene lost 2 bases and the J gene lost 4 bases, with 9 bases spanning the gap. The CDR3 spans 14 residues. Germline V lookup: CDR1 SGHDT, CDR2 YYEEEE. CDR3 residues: CASSLGAATGELFF. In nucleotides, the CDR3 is TGTGCCAGCAGCTTAGGGGCAGCCACCGGGGAGCTGTTTTTT.

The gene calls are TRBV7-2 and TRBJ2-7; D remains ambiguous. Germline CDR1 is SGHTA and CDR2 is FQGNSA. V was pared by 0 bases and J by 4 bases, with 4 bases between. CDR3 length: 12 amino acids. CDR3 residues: CASSLALYEQYF. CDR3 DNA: TGTGCCAGCAGCTTAGCTCTATACGAGCAGTACTTC.

The CDR3 here is CASSPPGDAETQYF. CDR3 nucleotides: TGTGCCAGCTCACCACCAGGGGATGCAGAGACCCAGTACTTC. The chain employs TRBV18 and TRBJ2-5, with TRBD1 as a possible D gene (5 bases). Germline V gives CDR1 KGHSH, CDR2 LQKENI. The CDR3 loop spans 14 amino acids. Trimming shortened V by 0 bases and J by 4 bases, and 9 bases separated the two germline ends.

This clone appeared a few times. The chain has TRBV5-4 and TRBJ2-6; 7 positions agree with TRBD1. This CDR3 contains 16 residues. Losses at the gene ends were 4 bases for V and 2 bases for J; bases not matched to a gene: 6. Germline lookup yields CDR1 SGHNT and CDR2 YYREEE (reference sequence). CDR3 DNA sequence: TGTGCCAGCAGCAAAGGACAGGACCCTGGGGCCAACGTCCTGACTTTC. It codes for CASSKGQDPGANVLTF.

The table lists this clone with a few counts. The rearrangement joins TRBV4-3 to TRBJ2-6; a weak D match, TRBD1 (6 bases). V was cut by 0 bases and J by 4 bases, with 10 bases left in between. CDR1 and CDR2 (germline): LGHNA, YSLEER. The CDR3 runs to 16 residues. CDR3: CASSQDRTGGANVLTF. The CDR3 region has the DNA TGCGCCAGCAGCCAAGATCGAACAGGGGGGGCCAACGTCCTGACTTTC.

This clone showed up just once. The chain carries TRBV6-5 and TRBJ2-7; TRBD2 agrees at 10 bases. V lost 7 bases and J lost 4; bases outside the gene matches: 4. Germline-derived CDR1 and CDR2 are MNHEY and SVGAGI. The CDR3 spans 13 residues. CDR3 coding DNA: TGTGCCAGCAAGCGGGAGGGCCGGTACGAGCAGTACTTC. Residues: CASKREGRYEQYF.

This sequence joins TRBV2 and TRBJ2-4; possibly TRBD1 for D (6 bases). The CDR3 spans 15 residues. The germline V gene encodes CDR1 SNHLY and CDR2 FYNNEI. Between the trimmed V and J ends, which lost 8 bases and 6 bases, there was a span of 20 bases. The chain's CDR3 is CASGLEGGGGNIQYF. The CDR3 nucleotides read TGTGCCAGCGGCCTAGAAGGGGGTGGAGGAAACATTCAGTACTTC.

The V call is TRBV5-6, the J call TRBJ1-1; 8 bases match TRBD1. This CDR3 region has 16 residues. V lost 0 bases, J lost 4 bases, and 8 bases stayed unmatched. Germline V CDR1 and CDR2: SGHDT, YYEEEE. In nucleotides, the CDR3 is TGTGCCAGCAGCTTGGATCAGGGACAGGTCTTCACTGAAGCTTTCTTT. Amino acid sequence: CASSLDQGQVFTEAFF.

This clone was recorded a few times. CDR3 region: CASSYYEGSGANVLTF. CDR3 bases: TGTGCCAGCAGTTACTACGAGGGATCCGGGGCCAACGTCCTGACTTTC. This sequence joins TRBV6-5 and TRBJ2-6, with D possibly matching TRBD2 (5 bases). V dropped 1 base and J dropped 4 bases, with 11 bases sitting between them. CDR1 and CDR2 (germline): MNHEY, SVGAGI. The CDR3 contains 16 residues.

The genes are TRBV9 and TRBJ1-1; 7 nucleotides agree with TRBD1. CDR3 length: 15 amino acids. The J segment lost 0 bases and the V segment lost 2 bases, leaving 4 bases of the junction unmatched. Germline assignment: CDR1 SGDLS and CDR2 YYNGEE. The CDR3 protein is CASSVSDRMNTEAFF. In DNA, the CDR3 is TGTGCCAGCAGCGTTTCGGACAGGATGAACACTGAAGCTTTCTTT.